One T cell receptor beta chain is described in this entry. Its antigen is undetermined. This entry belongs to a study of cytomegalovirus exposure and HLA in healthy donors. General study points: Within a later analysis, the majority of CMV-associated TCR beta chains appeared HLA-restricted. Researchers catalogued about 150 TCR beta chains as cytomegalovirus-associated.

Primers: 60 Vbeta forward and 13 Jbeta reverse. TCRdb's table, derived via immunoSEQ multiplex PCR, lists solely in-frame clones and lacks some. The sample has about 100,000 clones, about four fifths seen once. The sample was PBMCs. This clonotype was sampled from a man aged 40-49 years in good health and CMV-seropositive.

CDR3 sequence reads: CASSLESSGGETQYF. The CDR3 DNA is TGTGCCAGCAGCTTAGAGTCTAGCGGGGGAGAGACCCAGTACTTC. This chain uses TRBV7-9 with TRBJ2-5; TRBD2 agrees at 10 bases. Germline-derived CDR1 and CDR2 are SEHNR and FQNEAQ (reference sequence). V dropped 1 base and J dropped 4; count of bases not matched to a gene: 3. The CDR3 length is 15 residues. The whole variable domain, remainder taken from reference TRBV7-9 and TRBJ2-5, is DTGVSQNPRHKITKRGQNVTFRCDPISEHNRLYWYRQTLGQGPEFLTYFQNEAQLEKSRLLSDRFSAERPKGSFSTLEIQRTEQGDSAMYLCASSLESSGGETQYFGPGTRLLVL.